One sample yielded the 28 T cell receptor beta chains listed below, sequenced in a study of control samples from healthy donors and cancer patients. Profiling relied on immunoSEQ multiplex PCR, and the TCRdb table lists in-frame clones only, not all of them. In the table there are about 130,000 clones, roughly 90% of which are singletons. Input material: blood. Receptor source: a man aged 50 to 60 in good health.

The chain is built from TRBV28 and TRBJ2-5; no reliable D call. This CDR3 spans 16 amino acids. Germline CDR1 is MDHEN and CDR2 is SYDVKM. The V end lost 3 bases, the J end lost 4 bases, and 18 bases lay between the germline ends. CDR3 protein: CASSLSTWGNGETQYF. The CDR3 nucleotides are TGTGCCAGCAGTTTGTCAACATGGGGAAATGGAGAGACCCAGTACTTC.

The chain carries TRBV11-2 and TRBJ2-5, with TRBD2 identical over 9 bases. The junction had 6 bases not matched to a gene; V was cut back by 3 bases and J by 4 bases. Germline V lookup: CDR1 SGHAT, CDR2 FQNNGV. The CDR3 is 15 amino acids. The CDR3 sequence is CASSFLAGLGETQYF. CDR3 sequence (DNA): TGTGCCAGCAGCTTTCTAGCGGGATTAGGAGAGACCCAGTACTTC.

The gene calls are TRBV7-6 and TRBJ1-5; 7 positions match TRBD1. The junction had 8 bases not matched to a gene; V was cut back by 5 bases and J by 1 base. CDR1 and CDR2 from the germline V gene are SGHVS and FNYEAQ. The CDR3 length is 16 residues. The CDR3: CASSRGGGESNQPQHF. CDR3 nucleotide sequence: TGTGCCAGCAGCCGAGGAGGGGGCGAAAGCAATCAGCCCCAGCATTTT.

This clone was counted a few times. The gene calls are TRBV19 and TRBJ1-6; 9 nucleotides agree with TRBD1. Germline values: CDR1 LNHDA, CDR2 SQIVND (reference sequence). This CDR3 has 17 residues. J was trimmed by 9 bases and V by 6 bases; bases with no gene match: 15. The CDR3: CASSAGGGTGWPSPLHF. The CDR3 DNA reads TGTGCCAGTAGCGCCGGCGGGGGGACAGGGTGGCCTTCACCCCTCCACTTT.

This clone was detected many times. The CDR3 loop is CASRDRDGSSYEQYF. The CDR3, as DNA: TGTGCCAGCAGGGACCGGGACGGCAGCTCCTACGAGCAGTACTTC. The chain joins TRBV11-3 to TRBJ2-7; the D gene could be TRBD1 or TRBD2 (5 bases each). CDR3 size: 15 residues. Germline V lookup: CDR1 SGHNT, CDR2 YENEEA. Trimming cost V 6 bases and J 0 bases, with 15 bases left between them.

The rearrangement uses TRBV10-1 and TRBJ2-5; tentative D call: TRBD1 (5 bases). The V end lost 0 bases, the J end lost 4 bases, and 12 bases lay between the germline ends. Germline CDR1 is WNHNN and CDR2 is SYGVQD (reference sequence). The CDR3 has 15 amino acids. The CDR3 loop reads CASSESGDLGETQYF. CDR3 nucleotides: TGCGCCAGCAGTGAGTCAGGGGATTTAGGAGAGACCCAGTACTTC.

This clone is a singleton in its sample. The chain employs TRBV7-8 and TRBJ1-2, with TRBD1 matching 7 bases. The CDR3 totals 14 residues. Trimming at V came to 2 bases and at J to 5 bases, leaving 5 bases not matched to a gene. Germline V gives CDR1 SGHVS, CDR2 FQNEAQ. For the CDR3, the DNA is TGTGCCAGCAGCTTATCGACAGGGCATTATGGCTACACCTTC. Translated, it gives CASSLSTGHYGYTF.

The gene calls are TRBV5-1 and TRBJ1-1; D gene uncertain. Germline loops: CDR1 SGHRS, CDR2 YFSETQ. The CDR3 is 13 amino acids. Trimming left V 3 bases short and J 3 bases short, with 9 bases between. CDR3 DNA: TGCGCCAGCAGCTGGAGGGTCGACACTGAAGCTTTCTTT. Its translation is CASSWRVDTEAFF.

The rearrangement uses TRBV18 and TRBJ2-5, with TRBD2 matching 12 bases. The germline V gene has CDR1 KGHSH and CDR2 LQKENI. The trim removed 0 bases at V and 5 bases at J, leaving 7 bases unmatched. This CDR3 region has 17 residues. The CDR3 DNA is TGTGCCAGCTCACCACCGGCTAGCGGGGGGGCCGCGGAGACCCAGTACTTC. Its translation: CASSPPASGGAAETQYF.

The J gene is TRBJ2-7, the V gene TRBV7-8; perhaps TRBD1 as D (6 bases). The J call is uncertain, as TRBJ2-1 better fits the DNA end. Germline-derived CDR1 and CDR2 are SGHVS and FQNEAQ. The CDR3 consists of 15 residues. The CDR3 nucleotides are TGTGCCAGCAGCTTAGTCAGGGGCTCCTACAATGAGCAGTTCTTC. Its protein is CASSLVRGSYNEQFF.

The V gene is TRBV5-1, the J gene TRBJ1-1; D remains ambiguous. This CDR3 is 16 amino acids long. CDR1 is SGHRS, CDR2 YFSETQ, per germline. Trimming left V 4 bases short and J 0 bases short, with 16 bases between. The CDR3 nucleotides are TGCGCCAGCAGCCGCTCCGGTGGGCAGATGAACACTGAAGCTTTCTTT. Translated: CASSRSGGQMNTEAFF.

The chain recombines TRBV7-8 with TRBJ1-1; no clear D. Germline-derived CDR1 and CDR2 are SGHVS and FQNEAQ. V shed 5 bases and J shed 1 base, with 23 bases lying between them. The CDR3 spans 18 residues. CDR3 coding DNA: TGTGCCAGCAGCCAAATTCCCGGCGGGCTTGGTGGGAACACTGAAGCTTTCTTT. Translation: CASSQIPGGLGGNTEAFF.

This clone was detected only a few times. The rearrangement joins TRBV6-1 to TRBJ1-5; D is unclear. V lost 2 bases and J 1 base, leaving 6 bases between the germline ends. The CDR3 spans 14 residues. Germline-derived CDR1 and CDR2 are MNHNS and SASEGT. This chain's CDR3 is CASSENESNQPQHF. CDR3 DNA: TGTGCCAGCAGTGAAAATGAAAGCAATCAGCCCCAGCATTTT.

The chain joins TRBV7-9 to TRBJ1-1; D not certain. Germline CDR1 SEHNR, CDR2 FQNEAQ (reference sequence). V dropped 3 bases and J dropped 2 bases, with 10 bases sitting between them. The length of the CDR3 is 14 residues. The CDR3 loop is CASSLGYDNTEAFF. As DNA, the CDR3 is TGTGCCAGCAGCTTGGGGTATGACAACACTGAAGCTTTCTTT.

V gene TRBV19 combines with J gene TRBJ1-6, with D tentatively TRBD1 (5 bases). The CDR3 sequence is 18 residues long. The germline V and J ends were trimmed by 3 bases and 3 bases, with 18 bases remaining between them. Per the germline V gene, CDR1 is LNHDA and CDR2 is SQIVND (reference sequence). The CDR3 reads CASSMRLGGRIYNSPLHF. The DNA of the CDR3 is TGTGCCAGTAGTATGAGGCTGGGGGGACGGATCTATAATTCACCCCTCCACTTT.

The chain recombines TRBV7-3 with TRBJ2-7; a weak D match, TRBD1 (6 bases). The V end was cut by 6 bases, the J end by 2 bases, with 14 bases between. Germline V lookup: CDR1 SGHTA, CDR2 FQGTGA. The CDR3 is made up of 14 amino acids. This chain's CDR3 is CASSPTGETYEQYF. In DNA, the CDR3 is TGTGCCAGCAGTCCGACAGGAGAGACCTACGAGCAGTACTTC.

J is TRBJ1-6 and V is TRBV5-1; TRBD1 might be the D (5 bases). CDR1 and CDR2 from the germline V gene are SGHRS and YFSETQ. The V end lost 0 bases, the J end lost 8 bases, and 12 bases lay between the germline ends. The CDR3 length is 15 residues. CDR3 protein: CASSLGTWDDSPLHF. The DNA of the CDR3 is TGCGCCAGCAGCTTGGGGACCTGGGACGATTCACCCCTCCACTTT.

The genes are TRBV24-1 and TRBJ2-1; D call uncertain. This CDR3 contains 16 residues. Trimming left V 3 bases short and J 4 bases short, with 15 bases between. Per germline, CDR1 KGHDR and CDR2 SFDVKD. CDR3 DNA: TGTGCCACCAGTGATCTTTCCTCGAGTCCGTACAATGAGCAGTTCTTC. As protein: CATSDLSSSPYNEQFF.

The J gene is TRBJ1-2, the V gene TRBV9, with D unclear. CDR1 SGDLS and CDR2 YYNGEE come from the germline V gene. Trimming removed 0 bases at V and 0 bases at J, with 9 bases between. The CDR3 runs 15 residues. This chain's CDR3 is CASSVGLPTNYGYTF. CDR3 DNA sequence: TGTGCCAGCAGCGTAGGACTGCCCACTAACTATGGCTACACCTTC.

The chain uses TRBV11-2 and TRBJ1-6; 8 positions agree with TRBD1. With 2 bases clipped from V and 9 bases from J, the junction kept 3 bases outside the gene matches. This CDR3 has 14 residues. CDR1 and CDR2 (germline): SGHAT, FQNNGV. The CDR3 reads CASSLQGAGSPLHF. DNA for the CDR3: TGTGCCAGCAGCTTACAGGGGGCGGGTTCACCCCTCCACTTT.

With regard to this clone: The germline gene is not matched at one end of the junction; a read error may be the cause. V gene TRBV11-2 combines with J gene TRBJ2-1; a possible D gene is TRBD2 (6 bases). In germline, CDR1 is SGHAT, CDR2 FQNNGV. This CDR3 has 13 residues. CDR3 sequence reads: CASSITTGTATLF. Here the CDR3 DNA reads TGTGCCAGCAGCATTACTACCGGGACTGCGACTCTCTTC.

The chain recombines TRBV9 with TRBJ2-1, with TRBD2 identical over 11 bases. Germline lookup yields CDR1 SGDLS and CDR2 YYNGEE. Germline trimming cut 0 bases from V and 1 base from J; bases unmatched to any gene: 6. The CDR3 loop spans 18 amino acids. The CDR3 region has the DNA TGTGCCAGCAGCGTAGGCGTAGCGGGGGGGCTATCCTACAATGAGCAGTTCTTC. Protein sequence: CASSVGVAGGLSYNEQFF.

The chain joins TRBV9 to TRBJ1-5, with TRBD1 identical over 10 bases. Germline lookup yields CDR1 SGDLS and CDR2 YYNGEE. Trimming at V came to 3 bases and at J to 5 bases, leaving 2 bases not matched to a gene. CDR3 length: 14 amino acids. CDR3 protein: CASSAGQGYQPQHF. The CDR3 bases are TGTGCCAGCAGCGCGGGACAGGGGTATCAGCCCCAGCATTTT.

The chain links TRBV15 to TRBJ1-1; 7 bases agree with TRBD1. The CDR3 has 12 amino acids. The junction had 4 bases not matched to a gene; V was cut back by 5 bases and J by 7 bases. CDR1 and CDR2 (germline): LNHNV, YYDKDF (reference sequence). The DNA for the CDR3 is TGTGCCACCAGCGACAGGGTTGGTGAAGCTTTCTTT. Residues: CATSDRVGEAFF.

The chain has TRBV7-9 and TRBJ2-7; 11 nucleotides align to TRBD1. Germline CDR1 SEHNR, CDR2 FQNEAQ (reference sequence). The CDR3 covers 13 residues. Losses at the gene ends were 8 bases for V and 3 bases for J; bases not matched to a gene: 3. The CDR3 nucleotides are TGTGCCAGCCAGGGACAGGGGGTCTACGAGCAGTACTTC. Protein: CASQGQGVYEQYF.

J is TRBJ2-1 and V is TRBV12-3 or TRBV12-4, with D maybe TRBD1 (6 bases). V was cut by 0 bases and J by 7 bases, with 7 bases left in between. The CDR3 sequence is 13 residues long. The CDR3 region has the DNA TGTGCCAGCAGTTTAGCCAGGGGAAATGAGCAGTTCTTC. Translating it yields CASSLARGNEQFF.

The gene calls are TRBV4-1 and TRBJ2-1, with D unresolved. Germline V CDR1 and CDR2: MGHRA, YSYEKL. V lost 5 bases to trimming and J lost 2 bases, with 10 bases between them. This CDR3 has 14 amino acids. The CDR3 nucleotides read TGCGCCAGCAGCGTCCTTGAGCCCTACAATGAGCAGTTCTTC. Translated, it gives CASSVLEPYNEQFF.

V is TRBV19 and J is TRBJ1-2; no reliable D call. Germline CDR1 reads LNHDA; CDR2 reads SQIVND (reference sequence). V was clipped by 0 bases and J by 4 bases, with 12 bases between them. The CDR3 length is 15 residues. This CDR3 is CASSIEVTAFYGYTF. CDR3 nucleotides: TGTGCCAGTAGTATAGAAGTAACCGCTTTCTATGGCTACACCTTC.